This T cell receptor beta chain was profiled in a study of early T cells in non-severe SARS-CoV-2 infection. MiXCR, run by TCRdb on the 5' RACE reads, gives a single entry per CDR3 protein. The table records roughly 50,000 distinct CDR3 sequences, about a tenth of them present only once. Germline CDR1 and CDR2: MNHEY and SVGEGT. Trimming took 2 bases from V and 5 from J; bases not matched to a gene: 8. The CDR3 sequence is 15 residues long. The chain employs TRBV6-2 or TRBV6-3 and TRBJ1-2, with 7 positions matching TRBD1. What was sequenced was whole blood. The receptor comes from an adult who was a healthcare worker with PCR-confirmed SARS-CoV-2 infection or an uninfected control (not recorded which). The CDR3 DNA follows: TGTGCCAGCAGTTACGGGGACAGCTTCACGTATGGCTACACCTTC. It specifies CASSYGDSFTYGYTF.